This TCR beta chain was identified during a study of blood T cell repertoires in COVID-19. Study-level background: Nucleic acid was either cDNA or gDNA, and it came from T cells, B-cell-depleted T cells, or PBMCs.

This study enrolled people aged 18 to 89 from about two dozen US geographic areas. Resolution of symptoms, clearance, or two negative PCRs was present in recovered Cohort 3 donors. In the authors' methods: Estimates of nucleated cell counts were drawn from the amplification of reference gene primers. The method was immunoSEQ multiplex PCR; TCRdb's version includes in-frame clones alone and lacks a portion of them. The V and J calls and clone size were taken over from that table, and D and trimming were inferred from the DNA. The top ten hold more than 5% of the sample, which has about 150,000 clones, about 85% seen once. V was cut by 6 bases and J by 2 bases, with 11 bases left in between. Germline values: CDR1 SGHAT, CDR2 FQNNGV. The CDR3 is 13 amino acids.

This TCR was recovered from a woman between 40 and 50 years old who had recovered from COVID-19. V gene TRBV11-2 combines with J gene TRBJ2-7; a possible D gene is TRBD2 (5 bases). The source material was PBMCs or T cells enriched from blood (not recorded which). CDR3 DNA sequence: TGTGCCAGCAGTATCCTCGGGACCTACGAGCAGTACTTC. Protein sequence: CASSILGTYEQYF.